This entry is about one T cell receptor beta chain. This CDR3 is built from 13 residues. V was shortened by 3 bases and J by 10 bases, with 15 bases between the two germline ends. Germline V gives CDR1 SGHVS, CDR2 FQNEAQ. The second PCR ran roughly 7 to 11 cycles with a sample-barcoded 5' primer and J-beta primers. TCRdb re-called the 5' RACE reads through MiXCR, storing one row per CDR3 protein. The sample consists of 1.5 million to 2 million distinct CDR3 sequences, around 36% of them appearing once. This sample was included in a study of blood T cells in healthy people across ages. The sample consisted of blood. The origin of this receptor is a woman between 25 and 40 years old in good health. This chain links TRBV7-8 with TRBJ1-1; D is unclear. The CDR3 DNA follows: TGTGCCAGCAGCTTCATGAGTCAGAGTGTAGCTTTCTTT. The encoded protein is CASSFMSQSVAFF.